This T cell receptor beta chain emerged from a study of T cells in Graves' hyperthyroidism and ophthalmopathy (dated by TCRdb to between 2019 and 2020). Notes on the research overall: Peripheral blood samples were taken at initial diagnosis, before any treatment was given. The 75 to 100 discovery patients were randomly split 7:3 into training and test sets. After sampling, hyperthyroidism patients received methimazole starting at 30 mg daily, and ophthalmopathy patients received high-dose intravenous methylprednisolone. To identify distinguishing TCR V-J signatures, a discovery cohort of some 100 patients was used, comprising some 45 with Graves' ophthalmopathy and 57 with stable Graves' hyperthyroidism. In addition, the study compared T-cell repertoires in thyroid tissue and in blood from about six Graves' hyperthyroidism patients. The paper reports TCR Vbeta CDR3 sequencing of approximately 140 peripheral blood samples: some 44 ophthalmopathy, about 75 hyperthyroidism and approximately 17 progressor patients. Whether ophthalmopathy could be predicted prospectively was tested in an independent validation cohort made up of under 20 hyperthyroidism patients plus 17 patients who later progressed to ophthalmopathy.

Stable Graves' hyperthyroidism was defined as the absence of progression to ophthalmopathy over 18 months of follow-up. Hyperthyroidism patients were newly diagnosed, had a disease duration of under 2 months, and were aged 18 to 65 years. Exclusion was applied to patients with uncontrolled infections, other autoimmune diseases, pregnancy or lactation. Clinical symptoms, serum thyroxine and TRAb, thyroid ultrasound, and orbital computed tomography formed the basis for the diagnoses. PBMCs were separated from around 9.1 ml of fresh peripheral blood using Ficoll-Paque density gradient centrifugation. Total RNA was extracted using Trizol reagent, and RNA quality was assessed on an Agilent 2100 Bioanalyzer. The TCR beta CDR3 regions were amplified from RNA transcripts. A first-round RT-PCR of the TCR CDR3 used the HTBI primer set with the Qiagen OneStep RT-PCR kit. Libraries were constructed in a second round of multiplex PCR, after which size selection and purification were performed. Paired-end sequencing of the libraries was performed with 100 bp reads on an Illumina HiSeq2000. In the source study's methods: SOAPnuke was used to process the raw data, removing reads that contained adapters or uncalled bases, had a mean Phred below 15, or lacked an exact match to the constant primer or identifier. COPE v1.2.5 was used to merge the high-quality paired reads, and each unique nucleotide sequence was defined as a clonotype. Clonotypes were aligned to IMGT TRBV, TRBD and TRBJ reference segments using MiTCR v1.1. Only V-J combinations with frequency above 0.0001, covering 99% to 99.2% of repertoires, were analysed. The TCS score was defined as the ratio of F50 (clonal expansion) to E x V (chaos), calculated using BLOSUM62-based TCRdist between CDR3 peptides within each V-J. Welch's t-statistics and random forest reduced roughly 500 V-J features to around 14, which were used in a naive Bayes classifier (R e1071). TCRdb ran its own pipeline on the public reads, namely fastp trimming at Q25 and MiXCR clone calling, and kept in-frame beta chains. CDR3 protein duplicates are merged, each entry listing the most common genes and DNA. The V and J calls shown here were made by TCRdb, not taken from the authors' results. Recorded for this sample are about 360,000 distinct CDR3 sequences; more than 20% of them occurred a single time. Of the sample, over 70% falls within the top ten clones.

Overall study results and their limits: In validation, progression to ophthalmopathy was predicted by the model with 70.59% sensitivity and 72% to 80% specificity, a median of roughly 6 months before onset. A 13 V-J signature model separated ophthalmopathy from stable hyperthyroidism, with 87.88% sensitivity and roughly 84% specificity in cross-validation and 80%/75% in testing. Sample size was not statistically predetermined, and blinding of investigators to group allocation was not performed. Most expanded thyroid clonotypes (frequency above 0.001) were also detected in blood, suggesting blood repertoires may reflect thyroid immune responses.

CDR1 and CDR2, looked up from the germline V gene, are MDHEN and SYDVKM. Measured from the cysteine to the phenylalanine, the CDR3 is 13 residues long. This entry keeps only the CDR3 DNA: 39 bases, framed from base 1. The germline ends are 9 bases apart after V is trimmed by 6 bases and J by 3 bases. Note on this clonotype: What antigen it recognizes has not been identified. Base qualities were left out, and no much larger clone turns up one base away.

Sequenced material: blood. The origin of this receptor is a man aged 50 or older with Graves' hyperthyroidism. In this chain, TRBV28 is recombined with TRBJ2-4; the D segment might be TRBD1 or TRBD2, since each matches 5 bases. The DNA is TGTGCCAGCAGCTGGGGGAACAAAAACATTCAGTACTTC. This is translated as CASSWGNKNIQYF.